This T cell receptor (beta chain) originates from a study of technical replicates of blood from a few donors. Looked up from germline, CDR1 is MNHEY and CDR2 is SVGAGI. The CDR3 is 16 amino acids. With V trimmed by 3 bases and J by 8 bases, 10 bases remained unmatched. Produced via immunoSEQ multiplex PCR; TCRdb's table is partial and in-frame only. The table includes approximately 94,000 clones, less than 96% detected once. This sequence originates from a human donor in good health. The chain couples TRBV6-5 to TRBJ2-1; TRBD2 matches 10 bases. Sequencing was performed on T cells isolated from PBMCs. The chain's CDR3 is CASSYLSGRTRDEQFF. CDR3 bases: TGTGCCAGCAGTTATCTTAGCGGGAGGACTCGCGATGAGCAGTTCTTC.